This T cell receptor beta chain was found in a study of blood T cell repertoires in COVID-19 (TCRdb year 2020). Broadly, across the study: Samples covering the acute and convalescent phases of COVID-19 were provided by collaborators in the United States, Italy and Spain. The prospective study material was composed of cDNA or gDNA derived from T cells, B-cell-depleted T cells, or PBMCs. The dataset comprised deeply sampled blood TCRbeta repertoires from subjects exposed to, actively infected with, or recovered from COVID-19. The repertoires were released in a freely available public database meant as a resource for research on the immune response to SARS-CoV-2. The samples were drawn from two sources: the first 160 participants of the ongoing ImmuneRACE study, and 950 to 1,500 subjects contributed by 6 global collaborators. Nearly every sample came with metadata listing a de-identified subject ID, COVID-19 status, age in years and sex. Where available, HLA class I and class II types were obtained from metadata supplied by the sample provider rather than from assay-based typing.

CDR1 and CDR2, per the germline V gene, are SGHDN and FVKESK. The CDR3 runs 13 amino acids, cysteine and phenylalanine included. The entry retains the CDR3 DNA only, 39 bases that are in frame from base 1. V sheds 1 base and J sheds 3 bases, leaving 7 bases between their ends. About this clone: What antigen it recognizes has not been identified. No base qualities exist here, and no much larger clone lies one base off it.

TCRbeta CDR3 regions were amplified from genomic DNA using the immunoSEQ Assay, a bias-controlled multiplex PCR. As for the original processing: The number of nucleated cells in each sample was estimated by amplification of reference gene primers within the assay. To quantify the absolute abundance of each unique TCRbeta CDR3 rearrangement, sequence reads were collapsed and filtered. For each sample, productive Simpson clonality was calculated by taking the square root of Simpson's diversity index across productive rearrangements. TCRdb holds this immuneACCESS table with in-frame rearrangements only. Some clones are missing; in checked studies, unresolved V genes explain under half, and the rest has no known cause. V, J and clone size derive from that table, while D and trimming were established from the DNA sequence. For this sample there are under 150,000 clones; 70% to 90% appear just once. The ten largest clones represent roughly 2.1% of the sample.

General findings and caveats noted by the study authors: Clinical and demographic metadata were provided uncurated, with the amount varying by source and participant.

The collaborating institutions used their own protocols to collect whole blood in K2EDTA tubes. For TCRbeta analysis, collaborators shipped samples as frozen whole blood, isolated PBMCs, or DNA extracted from either of those sample types. Sequenced input: peripheral blood. The V gene is TRBV14 and the J gene is TRBJ2-7, with no confident D gene call. This receptor was identified in a man in his sixties or seventies with active COVID-19. The DNA sequence follows: TGTGCCAGCAGCCAAGTCAGGTTCTACGAGCAGTACTTC. Its protein reads: CASSQVRFYEQYF.